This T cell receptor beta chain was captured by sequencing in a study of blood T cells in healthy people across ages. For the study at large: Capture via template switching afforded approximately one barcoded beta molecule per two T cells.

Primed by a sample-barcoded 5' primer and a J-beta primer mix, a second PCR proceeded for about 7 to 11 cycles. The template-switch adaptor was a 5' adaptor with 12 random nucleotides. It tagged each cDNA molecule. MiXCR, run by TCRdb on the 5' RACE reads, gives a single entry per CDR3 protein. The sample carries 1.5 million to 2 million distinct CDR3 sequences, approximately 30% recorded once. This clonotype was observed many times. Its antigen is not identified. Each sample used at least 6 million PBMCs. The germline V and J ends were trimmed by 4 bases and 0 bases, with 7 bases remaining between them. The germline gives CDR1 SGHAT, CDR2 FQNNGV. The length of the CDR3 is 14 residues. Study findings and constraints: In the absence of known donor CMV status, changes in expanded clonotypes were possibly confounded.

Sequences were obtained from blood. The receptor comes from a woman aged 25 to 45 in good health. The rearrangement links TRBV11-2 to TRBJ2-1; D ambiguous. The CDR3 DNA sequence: TGTGCCAGCAGCTCAGAGAGCTCCTACAATGAGCAGTTCTTC. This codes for CASSSESSYNEQFF.